Below are 21 T cell receptor beta chains sequenced from a single sample in a study of T cell responses to AZD1222 COVID-19 vaccine. TCRdb's copy holds only in-frame clones and misses some; the assay was immunoSEQ multiplex PCR. The sample lists roughly 130,000 clones, over 75% occurring once. Specimen: peripheral blood, collected on day 0 of AZD1222 vaccination. These TCRs come from an adult in good health.

This clone appeared a few times. The rearrangement joins TRBV28 to TRBJ1-4; a possible D gene is TRBD1 (5 bases). The germline V gene has CDR1 MDHEN and CDR2 SYDVKM. With 3 bases removed from V and 0 bases from J, the gap between germline ends came to 14 bases. This CDR3 contains 17 residues. This CDR3 is CASSFWQGDSTNEKLFF. CDR3 DNA sequence: TGTGCCAGCAGTTTCTGGCAGGGCGATTCAACTAATGAAAAACTGTTTTTT. The variable domain in full, with the rest retrieved from reference TRBV28 and TRBJ1-4, is DVKVTQSSRYLVKRTGEKVFLECVQDMDHENMFWYRQDPGLGLRLIYFSYDVKMKEKGDIPEGYSVSREKKERFSLILESASTNQTSMYLCASSFWQGDSTNEKLFFGSGTQLSVL.

The chain joins TRBV30 to TRBJ1-1; D remains unclear. The CDR3 extends over 13 amino acids. With 4 bases removed from V and 0 bases from J, the gap between germline ends came to 9 bases. Germline loops: CDR1 GTSNPN, CDR2 SVGIG (reference sequence). In DNA form, the CDR3 reads TGTGCCTGGAAGGGCACTCTGAACACTGAAGCTTTCTTT. The encoded protein is CAWKGTLNTEAFF.

This rearrangement joins TRBV19 to TRBJ2-7, with 10 nucleotides matching TRBD1. Germline assignment: CDR1 LNHDA and CDR2 SQIVND (reference sequence). J lost 5 bases, V lost 4 bases, and 8 bases had no gene match. The CDR3 length is 15 residues. The CDR3 is CASSTRTGGRDEQYF. In DNA, the CDR3 is TGTGCCAGTAGTACCCGGACAGGGGGGAGGGACGAGCAGTACTTC.

The chain has TRBV18 and TRBJ1-6; D unclear. This CDR3 region has 15 residues. Between the trimmed V and J ends, which lost 6 bases and 8 bases, there was a span of 17 bases. Looked up from germline, CDR1 is KGHSH and CDR2 is LQKENI. The CDR3 nucleotides read TGTGCCAGCTCGCCTGGGGAGGGATCCTATTCACCCCTCCACTTT. This encodes CASSPGEGSYSPLHF. Looking up the rest from reference TRBV18 and TRBJ1-6 gives the full variable domain: NAGVMQNPRHLVRRRGQEARLRCSPMKGHSHVYWYRQLPEEGLKFMVYLQKENIIDESGMPKERFSAEFPKEGPSILRIQQVVRGDSAAYFCASSPGEGSYSPLHFGNGTRLTVT.

This chain joins TRBV9 and TRBJ1-6; D remains ambiguous. This CDR3 comprises 16 residues. Germline V gene sequence: CDR1 SGDLS, CDR2 YYNGEE. The V end lost 3 bases, the J end lost 8 bases, and 18 bases lay between the germline ends. This CDR3 is CASSAYGLAIDSPLHF. CDR3 bases: TGTGCCAGCAGCGCATACGGGTTAGCGATAGATTCACCCCTCCACTTT.

The chain has TRBV6-1 and TRBJ1-1, with 11 bases identical to TRBD1. V was clipped by 3 bases and J by 6 bases; unmatched bases: 9. Germline CDR1 is MNHNS and CDR2 is SASEGT. This CDR3 is built from 16 residues. CDR3 amino acids: CASSDGGQGVRAEAFF. The DNA of the CDR3 is TGTGCCAGCAGTGATGGGGGACAGGGGGTAAGGGCTGAAGCTTTCTTT.

The table lists this clone with a count of one. J is TRBJ1-5 and V is TRBV19; D unresolved. V dropped 3 bases and J dropped 1 base, with 16 bases sitting between them. This CDR3 contains 17 residues. CDR1 is LNHDA, CDR2 SQIVND, per germline (reference sequence). CDR3 sequence: CASSIAPPSVSNQPQHF. CDR3 coding DNA: TGTGCCAGTAGTATTGCCCCACCCTCGGTAAGCAATCAGCCCCAGCATTTT.

The genes are TRBV9 and TRBJ2-3; D is unresolved. V lost 4 bases and J lost 0, with 15 bases in between. The CDR3 has 16 amino acids. Germline V gives CDR1 SGDLS, CDR2 YYNGEE. CDR3 DNA sequence: TGTGCCAGCAGCCCTACAGTAGTTCCTAGCACAGATACGCAGTATTTT. Amino acids: CASSPTVVPSTDTQYF. Based on the CDR3 plus reference TRBV9 and TRBJ2-3, the full variable domain is DSGVTQTPKHLITATGQRVTLRCSPRSGDLSVYWYQQSLDQGLQFLIQYYNGEERAKGNILERFSAQQFPDLHSELNLSSLELGDSALYFCASSPTVVPSTDTQYFGPGTRLTVL.

This sequence joins TRBV9 and TRBJ2-1; 12 nucleotides match TRBD2. The germline gives CDR1 SGDLS, CDR2 YYNGEE. This CDR3 contains 15 residues. J was trimmed by 6 bases and V by 3 bases; bases with no gene match: 4. The CDR3 region is CASSEGLAGINEQFF. CDR3 DNA sequence: TGTGCCAGCAGCGAGGGACTAGCGGGCATCAATGAGCAGTTCTTC.

This chain uses TRBV12-5 with TRBJ2-3, with D uncertain. CDR1 and CDR2 (germline): LGHNT, FRNRAP. CDR3 length: 15 residues. V was shortened by 6 bases and J by 2 bases, with 15 bases between the two germline ends. The CDR3 sequence: CASGVADGYTDTQYF. The DNA for the CDR3 is TGTGCTAGTGGGGTTGCCGACGGATACACAGATACGCAGTATTTT.

To note about this clone: This sample includes further DNA sequences coding for the same CDR3. The rearrangement uses TRBV6-4 and TRBJ2-3; a possible D gene is TRBD1 (5 bases). This CDR3 has 15 amino acids. V was clipped by 0 bases and J by 2 bases, with 9 bases between them. Germline CDR1 reads MRHNA; CDR2 reads SNTAGT. CDR3 sequence: CASSDSGRSTDTQYF. The CDR3 coding sequence is TGTGCCAGCAGTGACTCGGGGCGGTCCACAGATACGCAGTATTTT.

V usage is TRBV19 and J usage is TRBJ1-1; 8 nucleotides agree with TRBD1. This CDR3 has 13 residues. CDR1 and CDR2 from the germline V gene are LNHDA and SQIVND (reference sequence). Germline trimming cut 7 bases from V and 5 bases from J; bases unmatched to any gene: 6. The CDR3 loop reads CASIFNRGTEAFF. CDR3 coding DNA: TGTGCCAGTATTTTTAACAGGGGGACTGAAGCTTTCTTT.

The CDR3 DNA follows: TGTGCCAGTAGCAGACAGGGCAGTGGGACCCAGTACTTC. Translation: CASSRQGSGTQYF. This chain connects TRBV19 to TRBJ2-5; 7 bases line up with TRBD1. Trimming cost V 6 bases and J 7 bases; bases outside gene matches: 8. The CDR3 is 13 residues long. The germline CDR1 and CDR2 sequences are LNHDA and SQIVND (reference sequence).

This chain links TRBV5-1 with TRBJ1-4; 8 bases are a match to TRBD1. The CDR3 sequence is 14 residues long. The V segment lost 0 bases and the J segment 9 bases; nucleotides outside the gene matches: 4. CDR1 is SGHRS, CDR2 YFSETQ, per germline. CDR3 region: CASSLAGQGQKLFF. The CDR3 DNA reads TGCGCCAGCAGCTTGGCAGGACAGGGCCAAAAACTGTTTTTT. Based on the CDR3 plus reference TRBV5-1 and TRBJ1-4, the full variable domain is KAGVTQTPRYLIKTRGQQVTLSCSPISGHRSVSWYQQTPGQGLQFLFEYFSETQRNKGNFPGRFSGRQFSNSRSEMNVSTLELGDSALYLCASSLAGQGQKLFFGSGTQLSVL.

V and J are TRBV6-2 or TRBV6-3 and TRBJ2-7; 8 nucleotides align to TRBD2. CDR3 length equals 14 residues. After removal of 5 bases from V and 4 bases from J, the junction contained 7 bases not matched to a gene. Germline values: CDR1 MNHEY, CDR2 SVGEGT. The CDR3 spells CASSGAGAGYEQYF. The CDR3 nucleotides are TGTGCCAGCAGTGGAGCGGGAGCCGGTTACGAGCAGTACTTC.

The chain combines TRBV27 with TRBJ2-1; 7 positions agree with TRBD2. Germline V gives CDR1 MNHEY, CDR2 SMNVEV (reference sequence). The CDR3 is 15 residues long. Trimming took 5 bases from V and 4 from J; bases not matched to a gene: 8. As DNA, the CDR3 is TGTGCCAGCAGTCCCTGGACTAGTTTATACAATGAGCAGTTCTTC. As protein: CASSPWTSLYNEQFF.

The gene calls are TRBV5-1 and TRBJ1-6; 12 bases agree with TRBD1. Looked up from germline, CDR1 is SGHRS and CDR2 is YFSETQ. The CDR3 sequence is 16 residues long. The ends lost 7 bases at V and 6 bases at J; junction bases unmatched: 8. This chain's CDR3 is CASGRGQGAFNSPLHF. The CDR3 DNA sequence: TGCGCCAGCGGTAGGGGACAGGGGGCATTTAATTCACCCCTCCACTTT.

CDR3 loop: CASSPRGDRGSDYGYTF. The CDR3 region has the DNA TGTGCCAGCAGCCCCCGGGGGGACAGGGGGTCGGACTATGGCTACACCTTC. The rearrangement uses TRBV9 and TRBJ1-2; 11 bases map to TRBD1. The germline V gene has CDR1 SGDLS and CDR2 YYNGEE. Germline trimming cut 4 bases from V and 3 bases from J; bases unmatched to any gene: 11. The CDR3 sequence is 17 residues long.

This chain connects TRBV5-1 to TRBJ2-7; 10 bases are shared with TRBD2. The CDR3 runs to 14 residues. The junction had 6 bases not matched to a gene; V was cut back by 4 bases and J by 5 bases. The germline gives CDR1 SGHRS, CDR2 YFSETQ. The CDR3 DNA follows: TGCGCCAGCAGCCCCTCACTAGCGGGGAACGAGCAGTACTTC. The encoded protein is CASSPSLAGNEQYF.

This chain uses TRBV5-8 with TRBJ2-7; 7 bases match TRBD2. With 3 bases clipped from V and 3 bases from J, the junction kept 12 bases outside the gene matches. This CDR3 spans 16 amino acids. The germline V gene has CDR1 SGHTS and CDR2 YDEGEE. The CDR3: CASSSGGSGRFYEQYF. DNA of the CDR3: TGTGCCAGCAGCTCCGGCGGGAGCGGGCGGTTCTACGAGCAGTACTTC.

This chain uses TRBV29-1 with TRBJ1-1; D is ambiguous. V was trimmed by 7 bases and J by 3 bases, leaving 6 bases between them. The CDR3 runs to 10 residues. CDR1 SQVTM and CDR2 ANQGSEA come from the germline V gene. For the CDR3, the DNA is TGCAGCGATGGGGACACTGAAGCTTTCTTT. It translates to CSDGDTEAFF.